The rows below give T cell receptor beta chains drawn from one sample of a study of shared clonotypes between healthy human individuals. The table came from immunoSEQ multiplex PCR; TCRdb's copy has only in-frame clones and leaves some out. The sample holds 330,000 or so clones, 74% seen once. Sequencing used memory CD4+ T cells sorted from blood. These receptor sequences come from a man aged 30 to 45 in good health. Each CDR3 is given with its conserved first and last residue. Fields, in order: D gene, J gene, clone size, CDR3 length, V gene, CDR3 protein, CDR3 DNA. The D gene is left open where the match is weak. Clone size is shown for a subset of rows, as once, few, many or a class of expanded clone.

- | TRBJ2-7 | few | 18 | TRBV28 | CASSLDLSGANPPYEQYF | TGTGCCAGCAGTTTAGATCTCTCCGGCGCAAATCCTCCCTACGAGCAGTACTTC
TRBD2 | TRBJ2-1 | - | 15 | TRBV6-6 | CASSYRTSLGSEQFF | TGTGCCAGCAGTTATAGGACTAGCTTGGGGAGTGAGCAGTTCTTC
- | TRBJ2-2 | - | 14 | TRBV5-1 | CASSLDAGPGELFF | TGCGCCAGCAGCTTGGACGCGGGACCCGGGGAGCTGTTTTTT
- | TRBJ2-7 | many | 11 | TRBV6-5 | CASSQGGEQYF | TGTGCCAGCAGCCAGGGGGGTGAGCAGTACTTC
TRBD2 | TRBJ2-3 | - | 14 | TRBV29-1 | CSVETSGPTDTQYF | TGCAGCGTTGAAACTAGCGGCCCCACAGATACGCAGTATTTT
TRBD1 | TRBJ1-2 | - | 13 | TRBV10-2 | CASNDRGFTGYTF | TGCGCCAGCAACGACAGGGGATTTACGGGCTACACCTTC
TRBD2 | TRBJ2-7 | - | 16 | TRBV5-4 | CASSNPGTSGIYEQYF | TGTGCCAGCAGCAATCCCGGGACTAGCGGGATCTACGAGCAGTACTTC
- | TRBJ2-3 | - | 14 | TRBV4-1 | CASSQEAQRATQYF | TGCGCCAGCAGCCAAGAGGCCCAGCGGGCTACGCAGTATTTT
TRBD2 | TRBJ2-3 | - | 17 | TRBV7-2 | CASSLAGGSIGTDTQYF | TGTGCCAGCAGCTTAGCGGGCGGGAGTATTGGCACAGATACGCAGTATTTT
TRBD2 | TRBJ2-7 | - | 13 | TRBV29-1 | CSVEKGRGYEQYF | TGCAGCGTTGAGAAGGGGAGGGGCTACGAGCAGTACTTC
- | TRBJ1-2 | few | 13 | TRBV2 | CASSEGQYYGYTF | TGTGCCAGCAGTGAAGGGCAGTACTATGGCTACACCTTC
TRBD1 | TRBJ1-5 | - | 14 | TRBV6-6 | CASRDTGGNQPQHF | TGTGCCAGCAGGGACACAGGGGGTAATCAGCCCCAGCATTTT
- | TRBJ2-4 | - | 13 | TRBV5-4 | CASTSDFEDIQYF | TGTGCCAGCACCTCAGACTTCGAAGACATTCAGTACTTC
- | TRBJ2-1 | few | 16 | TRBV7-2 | CASSFGLPLIYNEQFF | TGTGCCAGCAGCTTCGGACTTCCGCTAATATACAATGAGCAGTTCTTC
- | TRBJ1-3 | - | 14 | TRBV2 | CASSAQVLGGTIYF | TGTGCCAGCAGTGCACAGGTACTTGGAGGCACCATATATTTT
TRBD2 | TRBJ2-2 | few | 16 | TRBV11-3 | CASSLAAGGMAGELFF | TGTGCCAGCAGCTTAGCTGCGGGAGGGATGGCCGGGGAGCTGTTTTTT
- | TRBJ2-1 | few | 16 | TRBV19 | CASSIRPSRAYNEQFF | TGTGCCAGTAGTATTAGGCCTAGCCGAGCTTACAATGAGCAGTTCTTC
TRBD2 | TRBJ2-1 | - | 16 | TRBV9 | CASSGHGTSGGNEQFF | TGTGCCAGCAGCGGACACGGGACTAGCGGGGGGAATGAGCAGTTCTTC
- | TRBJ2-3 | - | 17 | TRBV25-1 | CASSPKTGKGSTDTQYF | TGTGCCAGCAGTCCAAAGACGGGAAAAGGGAGCACAGATACGCAGTATTTT
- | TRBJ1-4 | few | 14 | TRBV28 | CASSLTATNEKLFF | TGTGCCAGCAGTTTGACGGCAACTAATGAAAAACTGTTTTTT
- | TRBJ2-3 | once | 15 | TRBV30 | CAWSVGGAITDTQYF | TGTGCCTGGAGTGTCGGCGGGGCCATCACAGATACGCAGTATTTT
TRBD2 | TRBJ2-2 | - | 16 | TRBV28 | CASSLITGGGTGELFF | TGTGCCAGCAGTTTAATAACGGGAGGCGGGACCGGGGAGCTGTTTTTT
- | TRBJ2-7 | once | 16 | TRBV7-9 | CASSLRSQGPPYEQYF | TGTGCCAGCAGCTTAAGGAGCCAGGGACCCCCCTACGAGCAGTACTTC
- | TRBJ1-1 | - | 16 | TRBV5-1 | CASSLSAGTVNTEAFF | TGCGCCAGCAGCTTGAGCGCCGGGACGGTGAACACTGAAGCTTTCTTT
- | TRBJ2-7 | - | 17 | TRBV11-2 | CASSLEVGGGSLYEQYF | TGTGCCAGCAGCTTAGAAGTAGGAGGGGGCAGTTTGTACGAGCAGTACTTC
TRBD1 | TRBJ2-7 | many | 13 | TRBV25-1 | CASSGQGSYEQYF | TGTGCCAGCAGTGGACAGGGCTCCTACGAGCAGTACTTC
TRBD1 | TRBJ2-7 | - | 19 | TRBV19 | CASSSGQGASYPHSYEQYF | TGTGCCAGTAGTTCTGGACAGGGGGCTTCCTATCCTCACTCCTACGAGCAGTACTTC
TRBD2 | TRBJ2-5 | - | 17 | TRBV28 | CASSQVGLAAFQETQYF | TGTGCCAGCAGTCAAGTTGGACTAGCGGCCTTCCAAGAGACCCAGTACTTC
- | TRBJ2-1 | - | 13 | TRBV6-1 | CASSERGNNEQFF | TGTGCCAGCAGTGAACGCGGGAACAATGAGCAGTTCTTC
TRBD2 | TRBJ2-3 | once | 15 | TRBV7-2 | CASSPGTRNTDTQYF | TGTGCCAGCAGCCCTGGGACTAGAAACACAGATACGCAGTATTTT
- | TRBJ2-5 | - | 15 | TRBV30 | CAWSVLHGSGETQYF | TGTGCCTGGAGTGTATTACACGGGTCCGGGGAGACCCAGTACTTC
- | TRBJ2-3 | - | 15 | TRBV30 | CAWSVTTGPGDTQYF | TGTGCCTGGAGTGTGACCACGGGGCCCGGGGATACGCAGTATTTT
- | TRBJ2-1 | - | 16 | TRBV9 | CASSPQMGPDYNEQFF | TGTGCCAGCAGCCCCCAGATGGGACCAGACTACAATGAGCAGTTCTTC
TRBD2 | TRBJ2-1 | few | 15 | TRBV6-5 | CASRPALAGFNEQFF | TGTGCCAGCAGGCCCGCCCTAGCGGGTTTCAATGAGCAGTTCTTC
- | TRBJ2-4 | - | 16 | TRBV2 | CASSEDGLLAKNIQYF | TGTGCCAGCAGTGAAGACGGCCTCCTAGCCAAAAACATTCAGTACTTC
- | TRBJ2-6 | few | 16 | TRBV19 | CASSFGGRSGANVLTF | TGTGCCAGTAGTTTTGGGGGGAGGTCTGGGGCCAACGTCCTGACTTTC
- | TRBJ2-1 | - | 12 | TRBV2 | CASREREDEQFF | TGTGCCAGCAGAGAAAGGGAGGATGAGCAGTTCTTC
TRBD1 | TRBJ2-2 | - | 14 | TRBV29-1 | CSVEGQGVVGELFF | TGCAGCGTTGAGGGACAGGGTGTGGTCGGGGAGCTGTTTTTT
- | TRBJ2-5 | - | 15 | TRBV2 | CASSEGGRRGETQYF | TGTGCCAGCAGCGAAGGGGGGCGGAGGGGAGAGACCCAGTACTTC
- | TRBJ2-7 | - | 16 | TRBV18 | CASSPRYQGGSYEQYF | TGTGCCAGCTCTCCGCGATACCAGGGCGGCTCCTACGAGCAGTACTTC
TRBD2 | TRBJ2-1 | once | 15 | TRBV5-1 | CASSLAGGRASEQFF | TGCGCCAGCAGCTTGGCCGGCGGGAGGGCAAGCGAGCAGTTCTTC
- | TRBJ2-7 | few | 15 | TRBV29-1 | CSVANSWGRSYEQYF | TGCAGCGTAGCCAATTCATGGGGCAGGTCCTACGAGCAGTACTTC
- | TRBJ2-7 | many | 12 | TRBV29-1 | CSALGDGYEQYF | TGCAGCGCTTTGGGGGATGGCTACGAGCAGTACTTC
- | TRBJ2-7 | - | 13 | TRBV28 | CASKSGGHYEQYF | TGTGCCAGTAAGAGCGGAGGACACTACGAGCAGTACTTC
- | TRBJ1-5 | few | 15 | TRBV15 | CATSRDVGSNQPQHF | TGTGCCACCAGCAGAGATGTGGGTTCGAATCAGCCCCAGCATTTT
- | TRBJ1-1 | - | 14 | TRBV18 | CASSPIGRNTEAFF | TGTGCCAGCTCACCGATTGGACGGAACACTGAAGCTTTCTTT
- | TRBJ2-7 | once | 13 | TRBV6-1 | CASSEASSYEQYF | TGTGCCAGCAGTGAGGCCAGCTCCTACGAGCAGTACTTC
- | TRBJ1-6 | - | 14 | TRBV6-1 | CASSAGPYNSPLHF | TGTGCCAGCAGTGCCGGACCTTATAATTCACCCCTCCACTTT
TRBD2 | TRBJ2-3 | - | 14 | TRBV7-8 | CASSYSGNTDTQYF | TGTGCCAGCAGCTATAGCGGGAACACAGATACGCAGTATTTT
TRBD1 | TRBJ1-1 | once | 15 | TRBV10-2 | CASSEYRGRGAEAFF | TGCGCCAGCAGTGAATACAGGGGCCGAGGCGCTGAAGCTTTCTTT
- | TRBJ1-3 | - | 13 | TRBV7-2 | CASSFPPGETIYF | TGTGCCAGCAGCTTCCCCCCGGGCGAGACCATATATTTT
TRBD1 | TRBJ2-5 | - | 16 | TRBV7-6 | CASSLAIPGQGGPSYF | TGTGCCAGCAGCTTAGCTATCCCGGGACAGGGGGGTCCTTCTTACTTC
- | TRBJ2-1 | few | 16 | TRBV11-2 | CASRRLLGGRYNEQFF | TGTGCCAGCCGCCGCCTTCTAGGGGGGAGGTACAATGAGCAGTTCTTC
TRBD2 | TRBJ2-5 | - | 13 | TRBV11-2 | CASSPSSGLGQYF | TGTGCCAGCAGCCCTAGTTCGGGACTAGGCCAGTACTTC
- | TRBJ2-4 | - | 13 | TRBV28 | CARGRIAKNIQYF | TGTGCCAGAGGTAGGATTGCCAAAAACATTCAGTACTTC
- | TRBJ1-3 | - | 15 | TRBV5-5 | CASNRARGNGNTIYF | TGTGCCAGCAACCGAGCCAGGGGCAATGGAAACACCATATATTTT
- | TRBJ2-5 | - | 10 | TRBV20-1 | CSARRETQYF | TGCAGTGCTCGACGAGAGACCCAGTACTTC
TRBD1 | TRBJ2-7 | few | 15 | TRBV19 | CASSRDRGLRYEQYF | TGTGCCAGTAGCCGGGACAGGGGCTTACGCTACGAGCAGTACTTC
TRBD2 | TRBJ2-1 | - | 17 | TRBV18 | CASSSRLAGGSFNEQFF | TGTGCCAGCTCATCTAGACTAGCGGGAGGCTCATTCAATGAGCAGTTCTTC